Listed here are 4 T cell receptor beta chains from one sample, sequenced in a study of T cells after yellow fever vaccination. TCRdb reprocessed the 5' RACE reads with MiXCR, giving one entry per CDR3 protein. Of about 170,000 distinct CDR3 sequences in the sample, approximately 11% were seen once. The sample here was CD8+ T cells sorted from PBMCs, taken 15 days after the yellow fever booster vaccination. The receptor source for this set is a man younger than 35 who received the YFV17D yellow fever vaccine.

The rearrangement joins TRBV30 to TRBJ1-1, with a weak D call TRBD1 (5 bases). The CDR3 length is 13 residues. Trimming shortened V by 0 bases and J by 4 bases, and 9 bases separated the two germline ends. Germline V gene sequence: CDR1 GTSNPN, CDR2 SVGIG (reference sequence). CDR3 in DNA: TGTGCCTGGAGTGTATCAGGGCTCACTGAAGCTTTCTTT. This gives the protein CAWSVSGLTEAFF.

The rearrangement joins TRBV4-1 to TRBJ2-7; 11 nucleotides match TRBD1. The V gene end was trimmed by 3 bases and the J gene end by 2 bases; junction bases not matched to a gene: 3. The CDR3 loop spans 15 amino acids. The V gene's germline CDR1 is MGHRA and CDR2 YSYEKL. The CDR3 reads CASSQRTGGPYEQYF. CDR3 DNA sequence: TGCGCCAGCAGCCAGCGGACAGGGGGCCCCTACGAGCAGTACTTC.

The rearrangement uses TRBV9 and TRBJ2-1; 7 bases match TRBD2. This CDR3 is built from 15 residues. CDR1 is SGDLS, CDR2 YYNGEE, per germline. J lost 6 bases, V lost 3 bases, and 9 bases had no gene match. CDR3 region: CASSARSGALNEQFF. The CDR3 DNA is TGTGCCAGCAGCGCCCGAAGCGGGGCGCTCAATGAGCAGTTCTTC.

There are a few counts of this clonotype. This sequence joins TRBV19 and TRBJ1-1; no clear D gene. V shed 3 bases and J shed 4 bases, with 12 bases lying between them. Germline CDR1 and CDR2: LNHDA and SQIVND (reference sequence). This CDR3 spans 14 amino acids. CDR3 sequence: CASSILGGFTEAFF. CDR3 DNA: TGTGCCAGTAGTATTCTCGGAGGATTCACTGAAGCTTTCTTT.